Given below is one T cell receptor (beta chain) in context. Antigen unknown. The CDR3 covers 15 residues. CDR1 and CDR2 from the germline V gene are SGHRS and YFSETQ. Trimming took 5 bases from V and 0 from J, leaving 14 bases between them. Template for every sorted-subset replicate PCR totaled roughly 210 ng DNA, some 30,000 T cell genomes. The data were produced by immunoSEQ multiplex PCR, yet TCRdb's version contains in-frame clones alone and is incomplete. Among about 2.1 million clones listed, about 94% were seen once. Naive CD8 isolation took CD45RO-negative cells positively selected for CCR7 and excluded terminally differentiated effector memory CD45RA+ cells. The entry originates in a study of shared clonotypes between healthy human individuals. Broader study findings: Richness estimates generally favored naive over memory subsets.

This TCR came from a man between 18 and 35 years old in good health. Some clones in this sample may be carry-over from other donors' samples. The sequencing input was naive CD8+ T cells from PBMCs. V and J are TRBV5-1 and TRBJ1-1; the D gene is possibly TRBD1 (6 bases). The CDR3 nucleotides read TGCGCCAGCAGGCAAAGCAGGGGAATGAACACTGAAGCTTTCTTT. Protein product: CASRQSRGMNTEAFF.